This section outlines one T cell receptor beta chain sequence together with its context. The source of the sample is a study of blood T cell repertoires in COVID-19. Overall study context: Some COVID-19 samples were acute and others convalescent; all came from the United States, Italy and Spain. Sample material is recorded as cDNA or gDNA derived from T cells, B-cell-depleted T cells, or PBMCs.

Original processing methods: Cell counts per sample came from amplifying reference gene primers. The table came from immunoSEQ multiplex PCR; TCRdb's copy has only in-frame clones and leaves some out. That table supplies the V and J calls and clone size; D and trimming were determined from the DNA. The table lists 35,000 to 55,000 clones, about 85% of them singletons. The germline V gene encodes CDR1 SGDLS and CDR2 YYNGEE. V shed 7 bases and J shed 3 bases, with 14 bases lying between them. CDR3 length: 13 amino acids. The sequence was obtained from a human donor in a cohort sampled during active COVID-19. The chain employs TRBV9 and TRBJ2-7; D is tentatively TRBD1 or TRBD2 (5 bases each). Sequenced: peripheral blood. The CDR3 DNA sequence: TGTGCCAGCGGCGAGGGGCGGATCTACGAGCAGTACTTC. Its protein product is CASGEGRIYEQYF.